The 18 T cell receptor beta chains in this list originate from one sample, sequenced in a study of blood T cell repertoires in COVID-19. The method was immunoSEQ multiplex PCR; TCRdb's version includes in-frame clones alone and lacks a portion of them. Among about 200,000 clones listed, around nine tenths were seen once. The sequenced sample was peripheral blood. These receptor sequences come from a human donor in a cohort sampled during active COVID-19.

The rearrangement links TRBV18 to TRBJ2-3; unclear D gene. CDR1 is KGHSH, CDR2 LQKENI, per germline. V was pared by 3 bases and J by 4 bases, with 11 bases between. CDR3 length equals 14 residues. The chain's CDR3 is CASSPSVQADTQYF. CDR3 nucleotides: TGTGCCAGCTCACCCTCCGTGCAGGCAGATACGCAGTATTTT.

The chain uses TRBV12-5 and TRBJ1-1, with D possibly TRBD1 on 6 matching bases. The V end lost 5 bases, the J end lost 0 bases, and 10 bases lay between the germline ends. CDR1 is LGHNT and CDR2 is FRNRAP in the germline V gene. This CDR3 contains 14 residues. CDR3 sequence: CASGPGQLNTEAFF. The CDR3 DNA reads as TGTGCTAGTGGTCCCGGACAGCTGAACACTGAAGCTTTCTTT. Drawing the rest from reference TRBV12-5 and TRBJ1-1, the complete variable domain is DARVTQTPRHKVTEMGQEVTMRCQPILGHNTVFWYRQTMMQGLELLAYFRNRAPLDDSGMPKDRFSAEMPDATLATLKIQPSEPRDSAVYFCASGPGQLNTEAFFGQGTRLTVV.

The rearrangement uses TRBV7-2 and TRBJ1-6; no clear D gene. Per germline, CDR1 SGHTA and CDR2 FQGNSA. The CDR3 is 16 residues long. V lost 5 bases, J lost 2 bases, and 13 bases lay in between. CDR3 nucleotides: TGTGCCAGCAGCCCTAGTCCGGGTACCTATAATTCACCCCTCCACTTT. Encoded protein: CASSPSPGTYNSPLHF.

The CDR3 spells CASIGRGYEQYF. In DNA form, the CDR3 reads TGTGCCAGCATAGGCAGGGGTTACGAGCAGTACTTC. The rearrangement joins TRBV2 to TRBJ2-7; TRBD1 is a possible D gene (6 bases). The CDR3 has 12 residues. V was cut by 7 bases and J by 4 bases, with 11 bases left in between. Germline CDR1 and CDR2: SNHLY and FYNNEI.

V and J are TRBV6-1 and TRBJ2-3; D unresolved. The CDR3 runs 14 residues. The ends were cut back, 0 bases at V and 14 bases at J, with 18 bases in the middle. Germline V lookup: CDR1 MNHNS, CDR2 SASEGT. This CDR3 reads CASSEALVVVARYF. CDR3 DNA: TGTGCCAGCAGTGAAGCGCTTGTAGTGGTTGCGAGGTATTTT.

The sample holds one count of this clone. The chain joins TRBV4-3 to TRBJ2-3; D is possibly TRBD2 (7 bases). The length of the CDR3 is 20 residues. Per the germline V gene, CDR1 is LGHNA and CDR2 is YSLEER. V lost 1 base, J lost 0 bases, and 23 bases lay in between. The chain's CDR3 is CASSQVVGWGGSSSTDTQYF. In nucleotides, the CDR3 is TGCGCCAGCAGCCAAGTTGTGGGTTGGGGGGGCTCATCTAGCACAGATACGCAGTATTTT.

The rearrangement joins TRBV5-4 to TRBJ1-4; 8 positions match TRBD1. The CDR3 extends over 14 amino acids. J gave up 4 bases and V 3 bases, and 2 bases lay outside the gene matches. Germline loops: CDR1 SGHNT, CDR2 YYREEE (reference sequence). CDR3 DNA sequence: TGTGCCAGCAGCTGGACAGGGCATAATGAAAAACTGTTTTTT. This sequence encodes CASSWTGHNEKLFF.

The CDR3 region is CASSREQQGSTDTQYF. In DNA, the CDR3 is TGTGCCAGCTCCCGTGAACAACAGGGTAGCACAGATACGCAGTATTTT. The chain is built from TRBV18 and TRBJ2-3; D possibly corresponds to TRBD1 (6 bases). The V and J ends lost 6 bases and 0 bases respectively, with 16 bases between them. Germline loops: CDR1 KGHSH, CDR2 LQKENI. CDR3 size: 16 residues.

This sequence joins TRBV15 and TRBJ2-2; perhaps TRBD2 as D (5 bases). The CDR3 covers 13 residues. In germline, CDR1 is LNHNV, CDR2 YYDKDF (reference sequence). V lost 1 base, J lost 5 bases, and 5 bases lay in between. CDR3 region: CATSRGGTGELFF. CDR3 in DNA: TGTGCCACCAGCAGAGGCGGGACCGGGGAGCTGTTTTTT.

The chain recombines TRBV6-5 with TRBJ2-7; 7 bases are a match to TRBD2. Trimming at V came to 6 bases and at J to 5 bases, leaving 10 bases not matched to a gene. CDR1 is MNHEY and CDR2 is SVGAGI in the germline V gene. The CDR3 is made up of 14 amino acids. In DNA, the CDR3 is TGTGCCAGCAGCCAAACGCTTGCGGGGGACGAGCAGTACTTC. As protein: CASSQTLAGDEQYF.

The CDR3 loop reads CASSLYPQNEQYF. The CDR3 DNA reads as TGCGCCAGCAGCTTGTACCCCCAGAACGAGCAGTACTTC. The chain couples TRBV5-1 to TRBJ2-7, with D unresolved. Deletions cut 1 base from V and 5 bases from J, with 10 bases between. The CDR3 has 13 amino acids. Germline V gene sequence: CDR1 SGHRS, CDR2 YFSETQ. The complete variable domain, with remaining parts taken from reference TRBV5-1 and TRBJ2-7, reads KAGVTQTPRYLIKTRGQQVTLSCSPISGHRSVSWYQQTPGQGLQFLFEYFSETQRNKGNFPGRFSGRQFSNSRSEMNVSTLELGDSALYLCASSLYPQNEQYFGPGTRLTVT.

The rearrangement joins TRBV18 to TRBJ1-2, with 7 bases lining up with TRBD1. The junction had 12 bases not matched to a gene; V was cut back by 3 bases and J by 5 bases. The germline V gene has CDR1 KGHSH and CDR2 LQKENI. The CDR3 totals 16 residues. The CDR3, as DNA: TGTGCCAGCTCACCGCCGCCGGGACAGAGATGGTATGGCTACACCTTC. This encodes CASSPPPGQRWYGYTF.

In its sample, this clone was seen a few times. The V gene is TRBV6-6, the J gene TRBJ1-3; the match to TRBD1 covers 10 bases. V shed 6 bases, J shed 8 bases, and the junction held 13 bases outside the gene matches. Germline loops: CDR1 MNHNY, CDR2 SVGAGI (reference sequence). This CDR3 is 16 amino acids long. In DNA, the CDR3 is TGTGCCAGCAGCCGCTTTTTAGGGACAGGGGCTTACACCATATATTTT. It specifies CASSRFLGTGAYTIYF.

The CDR3 nucleotides are TGCGCCAGCAGCACGATGACAGGGGGATCGAATGAGCAGTTCTTC. Its translation: CASSTMTGGSNEQFF. The chain couples TRBV5-1 to TRBJ2-1; 9 bases agree with TRBD1. The length of the CDR3 is 15 residues. In germline, CDR1 is SGHRS, CDR2 YFSETQ. V shed 4 bases, J shed 7 bases, and the junction held 9 bases outside the gene matches. Filled out from reference TRBV5-1 and TRBJ2-1, the complete variable domain reads KAGVTQTPRYLIKTRGQQVTLSCSPISGHRSVSWYQQTPGQGLQFLFEYFSETQRNKGNFPGRFSGRQFSNSRSEMNVSTLELGDSALYLCASSTMTGGSNEQFFGPGTRLTVL.

This rearrangement joins TRBV3-1 (or the pseudogene TRBV3-2) to TRBJ1-1; TRBD1 aligns across 8 bases. CDR3 length: 17 residues. The junction had 11 bases not matched to a gene; V was cut back by 1 base and J by 4 bases. Germline CDR1 and CDR2: LGHDT and YNNKEL (reference sequence). CDR3 amino acids: CASSQARTGWGGTEAFF. The CDR3 DNA reads as TGTGCCAGCAGCCAAGCAAGGACAGGGTGGGGTGGCACTGAAGCTTTCTTT.

This clone was seen more than once but under ten times. This sequence joins TRBV9 and TRBJ1-2, with 9 bases identical to TRBD1. Germline trimming cut 3 bases from V and 8 bases from J; bases unmatched to any gene: 8. Germline CDR1 and CDR2: SGDLS and YYNGEE. CDR3 length: 14 residues. DNA for the CDR3: TGTGCCAGCAGCGGCACAGGGGGCGGGCGCGGCTACACCTTC. Translation: CASSGTGGGRGYTF.

This chain joins TRBV30 and TRBJ1-2; 10 nucleotides align to TRBD1. Trimming removed 4 bases from V and 8 bases from J; junction bases left unmatched: 16. The CDR3 has 16 amino acids. Germline CDR1 reads GTSNPN; CDR2 reads SVGIG (reference sequence). The CDR3 loop reads CAWNLWTGGGQRGYTF. The CDR3 DNA sequence: TGTGCCTGGAACCTGTGGACAGGGGGGGGACAAAGGGGCTACACCTTC.

The chain is built from TRBV5-6 and TRBJ1-5, with TRBD1 matching over 7 bases. J gave up 5 bases and V 0 bases, and 5 bases lay outside the gene matches. Germline CDR1 is SGHDT and CDR2 is YYEEEE. This CDR3 has 15 amino acids. CDR3 DNA sequence: TGTGCCAGCAGCTTGGGGGACAGTTTATATCAGCCCCAGCATTTT. Encoded protein: CASSLGDSLYQPQHF.